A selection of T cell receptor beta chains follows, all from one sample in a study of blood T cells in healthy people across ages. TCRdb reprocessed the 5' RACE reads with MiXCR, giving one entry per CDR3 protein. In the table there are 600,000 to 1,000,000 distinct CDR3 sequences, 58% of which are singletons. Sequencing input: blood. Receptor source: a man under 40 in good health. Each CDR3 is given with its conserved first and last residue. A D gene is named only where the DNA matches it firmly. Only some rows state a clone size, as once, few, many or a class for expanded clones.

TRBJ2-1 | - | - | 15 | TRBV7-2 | TGTGCCAGCAGTTTACTAGGTTGGTCCTACAATGAGCAGTTCTTC | CASSLLGWSYNEQFF
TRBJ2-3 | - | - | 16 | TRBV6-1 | TGTGCCAGCAGTCCTCGGACGGCCCGACTAGTGAATACGCAGTATTTT | CASSPRTARLVNTQYF
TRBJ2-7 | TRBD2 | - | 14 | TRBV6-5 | TGTGCCAGCAAACTAGCGGGGGGATCCTACGAGCAGTACTTC | CASKLAGGSYEQYF
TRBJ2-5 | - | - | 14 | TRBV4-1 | TGCGCCAGCAGCCAAGTAGACCCCCAAGAGACCCAGTACTTC | CASSQVDPQETQYF
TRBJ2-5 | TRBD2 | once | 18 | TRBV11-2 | TGTGCCAGCAGCGCCGGGACTAGCCTCATCCATACCTCAGAGACCCAGTACTTC | CASSAGTSLIHTSETQYF
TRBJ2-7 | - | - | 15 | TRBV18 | TGTGCCAGCTCACCAGACAGGTCTTCGGGGTACGGGCAGTACTTC | CASSPDRSSGYGQYF
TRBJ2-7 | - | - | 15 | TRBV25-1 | TGTGCCAGCAGTGAACCCCCTGGACAGTCCTACGAGCAGTACTTC | CASSEPPGQSYEQYF
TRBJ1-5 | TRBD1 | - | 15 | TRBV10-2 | TGCGCCAGCTCGACAGGGGGTAATAGCAATCAGCCCCAGCATTTT | CASSTGGNSNQPQHF
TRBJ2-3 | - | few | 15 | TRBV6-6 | TGTGCCAGCAGTCCGGGCCGAACCAGCACAGATACGCAGTATTTT | CASSPGRTSTDTQYF
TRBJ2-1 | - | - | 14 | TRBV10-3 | TGTGCCATCAGTGGGCTAGGTGTAGACAATGAGCAGTTCTTC | CAISGLGVDNEQFF
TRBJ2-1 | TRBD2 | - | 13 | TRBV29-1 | TGCAGCGTTGGGAGCGGGGGGGACAACGAGCAGTTCTTC | CSVGSGGDNEQFF
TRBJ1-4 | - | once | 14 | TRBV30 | TGTGCCTGGAGTTACGACAGGACGAATGAAAAACTGTTTTTT | CAWSYDRTNEKLFF
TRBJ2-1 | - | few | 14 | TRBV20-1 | TGCAGTGCTAGACCATCCACCCCCTACAATGAGCAGTTCTTC | CSARPSTPYNEQFF
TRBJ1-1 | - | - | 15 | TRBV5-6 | TGTGCCAGCAGCCTACCCGGTGGGGTTAACACTGAAGCTTTCTTT | CASSLPGGVNTEAFF
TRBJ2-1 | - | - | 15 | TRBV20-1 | TGCAGTGCTAGAGGTACTAGCCACCCCGGTAGGGAGCAGTTCTTC | CSARGTSHPGREQFF
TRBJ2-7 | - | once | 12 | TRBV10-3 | TGTGCCATCAGCCCGGGGACCTACGAGCAGTACTTC | CAISPGTYEQYF
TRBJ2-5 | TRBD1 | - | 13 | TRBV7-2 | TGTGCCAGCAGCTTGGGGACAGGAAGACCTAAGTACTTC | CASSLGTGRPKYF
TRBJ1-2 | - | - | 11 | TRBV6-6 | TGTGCCACCCCGGACCGGGGTGGCTACACCTTC | CATPDRGGYTF
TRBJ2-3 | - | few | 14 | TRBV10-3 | TGTGCCATCATGGCAGCAACCTCCACAGATACGCAGTATTTT | CAIMAATSTDTQYF
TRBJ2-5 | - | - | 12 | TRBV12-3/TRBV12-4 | TGTGCCAGCAGTTTGTTCGGAGAGACCCAGTACTTC | CASSLFGETQYF
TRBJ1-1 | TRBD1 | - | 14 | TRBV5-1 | TGCGCCAGCAGCTCCGGACAGGGTGACACTGAAGCTTTCTTT | CASSSGQGDTEAFF
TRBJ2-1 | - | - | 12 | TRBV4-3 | TGCGCCAGCAGCCACCCCCAGTCTGAGCAGTTCTTC | CASSHPQSEQFF
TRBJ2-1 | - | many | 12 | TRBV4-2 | TGTGCCAGCAGCCAAGAGGCGTATGAGCAGTTCTTC | CASSQEAYEQFF
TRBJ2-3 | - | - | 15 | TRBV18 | TGTGCCAGCTTACAGGCGGGCGGCCCCACAGATACGCAGTATTTT | CASLQAGGPTDTQYF
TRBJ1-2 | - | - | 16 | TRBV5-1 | TGCGCCAGCAGCTTGGCCAGTGACCCAGGATTGAGGGGCTACACCTTC | CASSLASDPGLRGYTF
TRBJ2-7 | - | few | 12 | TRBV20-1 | TGCAGTGCTATACGAGACTCCTACGAGCAGTACTTC | CSAIRDSYEQYF
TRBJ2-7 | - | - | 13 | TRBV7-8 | TGTGCCAGCAGCATTAGGACTGGGAACGAGCAGTACTTC | CASSIRTGNEQYF
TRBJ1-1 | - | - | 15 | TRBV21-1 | TGTGCCAGCAGCAAAACATGGGGCGCAGACACTGAAGCTTTCTTT | CASSKTWGADTEAFF
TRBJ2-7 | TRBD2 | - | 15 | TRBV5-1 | TGCGCCAGCAGCCCCGGACTAGCGGGAGGCAGCGAGCAGTACTTC | CASSPGLAGGSEQYF
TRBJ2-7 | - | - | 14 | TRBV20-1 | TGCAGTGCTATTTTCCCGGGACGAACCTACGAGCAGTACTTC | CSAIFPGRTYEQYF
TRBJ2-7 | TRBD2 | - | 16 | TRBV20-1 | TGCAGTGCCGCCGGGACTAGCGGGAGTAAGCGCCGCGAGCAGTACTTC | CSAAGTSGSKRREQYF
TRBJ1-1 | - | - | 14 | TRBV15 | TGTGCCACCAGCAGGGACCTGAACGAGAAGGAAGCTTTCTTT | CATSRDLNEKEAFF
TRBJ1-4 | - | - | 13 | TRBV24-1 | TGTGCCGCCAGTGATGGATTCGTAGAAAAACTGTTTTTT | CAASDGFVEKLFF
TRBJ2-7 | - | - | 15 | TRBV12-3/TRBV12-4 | TGTGCCAGCAGGAGAGGGGGGAGCTCCTACAATGAGCAGTACTTC | CASRRGGSSYNEQYF
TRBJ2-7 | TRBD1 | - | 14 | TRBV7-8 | TGTGCCAGCAACTTAGTAGGGGGCCCCTACGAGCAGTACTTC | CASNLVGGPYEQYF
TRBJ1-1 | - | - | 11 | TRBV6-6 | TGTGCCAGTTACAGGAACACTGAAGCTTTCTTT | CASYRNTEAFF
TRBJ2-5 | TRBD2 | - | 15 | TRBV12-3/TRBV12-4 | TGTGCCAGCAGGTCCCGGGGGGGGAAGGAGGAAGAGCAGTACTTC | CASRSRGGKEEEQYF
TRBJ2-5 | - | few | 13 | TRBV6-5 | TGTGCCAGCAGTTACGGGGGAGAGGAGACCCAGTACTTC | CASSYGGEETQYF
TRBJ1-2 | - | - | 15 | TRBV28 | TGTGCCAGCCATGGGGGGGATTCGCCCTTCTATGGCTACACCTTC | CASHGGDSPFYGYTF
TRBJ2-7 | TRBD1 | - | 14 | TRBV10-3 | TGTGCCATCAGTGATTTCGACAGGGCCTACGAGCAGTACTTC | CAISDFDRAYEQYF
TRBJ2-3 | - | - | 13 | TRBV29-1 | TGCAGCGTTGATTATATCCAGGACGGTACGCAGTATTTT | CSVDYIQDGTQYF
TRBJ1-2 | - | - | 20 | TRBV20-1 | TGCAGTGCTAGTAGGTGGGTGAGGGATTGGACCGGGATGGTATCCGGTAGCTACACCTTC | CSASRWVRDWTGMVSGSYTF
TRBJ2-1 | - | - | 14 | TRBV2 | TGTGCCAGCCTCCCGGACAGTGGGTACAATGAGCAGTTCTTC | CASLPDSGYNEQFF
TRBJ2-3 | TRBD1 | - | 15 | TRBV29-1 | TGCAGCGCCGAGGGGACAGGGGGGAGCACAGATACGCAGTATTTT | CSAEGTGGSTDTQYF